This T cell receptor beta chain was recovered during a study of cytomegalovirus exposure and HLA in healthy donors. General study points: TCR beta chains associated with HLA were, in a later analysis, more clonally expanded than equally common others.

V was pared by 4 bases and J by 5 bases, with 9 bases between. Looked up from germline, CDR1 is KGHSH and CDR2 is LQKENI. CDR3 size: 13 residues. 13 Jbeta primers and 60 Vbeta primers were used for the PCR. Data came from immunoSEQ multiplex PCR; TCRdb stores just in-frame clones and leaves some out. This sample has tens of thousands of clones, with approximately 70% found just once. A word on this clone: The target antigen is unknown.

The chain carries TRBV18 and TRBJ1-5; maybe TRBD1 (5 bases). Sequenced input: PBMCs. The sequence derives from a woman in her fifties or sixties in good health and CMV-seropositive. The CDR3 protein is CASSRGRDQPQHF. CDR3 nucleotides: TGTGCCAGCTCACGGGGCCGCGATCAGCCCCAGCATTTT.